These 31 T cell receptor beta chains share one sample of origin, sequenced in a study of regulatory T cells in long-lasting Graves disease. Time point here: newly diagnosed GD, antithyroid drugs for less than 3 months. Generation of the TCR library employed RNA extracted from PBMCs. Investigators prepared the TCR beta libraries by applying iRepertoire HTBI primers and Arm-PCR of CDR3 regions. TCRdb recomputed calls from the multiplex PCR reads with MiXCR, one row per CDR3 protein. The table records about 210,000 distinct CDR3 sequences, approximately 18% of them present only once. The sample was also linked to a second study, of T cells in Graves' hyperthyroidism and ophthalmopathy.

Sequencing used peripheral blood mononuclear cells (PBMCs), obtained at new diagnosis, from a patient treated with antithyroid drugs. Source of these receptors: a woman aged 25-40 years with Graves disease.

This clonotype was found many times. V and J are TRBV30 and TRBJ2-7; 12 positions agree with TRBD1. This CDR3 is 15 amino acids long. Germline assignment: CDR1 GTSNPN and CDR2 SVGIG (reference sequence). After removal of 3 bases from V and 6 bases from J, the junction contained 9 bases not matched to a gene. CDR3 sequence reads: CAWRRGTGGFFEQYF. The CDR3 DNA sequence: TGTGCCTGGAGGCGGGGGACAGGGGGCTTCTTCGAGCAGTACTTC. Looking up the rest from reference TRBV30 and TRBJ2-7 gives the full variable domain: SQTIHQWPATLVQPVGSPLSLECTVEGTSNPNLYWYRQAAGRGLQLLFYSVGIGQISSEVPQNLSASRPQDRQFILSSKKLLLSDSGFYLCAWRRGTGGFFEQYFGPGTRLTVT.

A remark on this clonotype: This likely came from a read error, as a far larger clone is one base away. The chain couples TRBV6-1 to TRBJ2-1; possibly TRBD1 for D (5 bases). CDR3 length: 12 residues. Germline assignment: CDR1 MNHNS and CDR2 SASEGT. Trimming removed 6 bases at V and 10 bases at J, with 13 bases between. The CDR3 bases are TGTGCCAGCAGCCCCAGGGCCTACGAGCAGTTCTTC. Encoded protein: CASSPRAYEQFF.

Many counts were recorded for this clonotype. This chain uses TRBV7-3 with TRBJ1-2; D is ambiguous. V lost 5 bases to trimming and J lost 7 bases, with 14 bases between them. Germline V gene lookup returns CDR1 SGHTA and CDR2 FQGTGA. The CDR3 consists of 13 residues. CDR3 protein: CASSNNGGSGYTF. The DNA of the CDR3 is TGTGCCAGCAGCAACAACGGAGGTAGTGGCTACACCTTC.

This clonotype was detected many times. The CDR3 DNA follows: TGTGCCAGCAGTTTATGGGTGGGAGGGGAGCAAGAGACCCAGTACTTC. This gives the protein CASSLWVGGEQETQYF. The chain employs TRBV28 and TRBJ2-5; TRBD2 matches at 7 bases. CDR1 and CDR2 (germline): MDHEN, SYDVKM. CDR3 length: 16 amino acids. The V and J ends lost 0 bases and 2 bases, in that order; junction bases with no gene match: 6.

This clonotype was found a few times. J is TRBJ2-7 and V is TRBV20-1, with 7 bases that match TRBD1. Germline-derived CDR1 and CDR2 are DFQATT and SNEGSKA (reference sequence). The CDR3 runs 14 residues. V lost 0 bases, J lost 6 bases, and 8 bases stayed unmatched. The CDR3 reads CSARDPDRVSEQYF. CDR3 bases: TGCAGTGCTAGAGATCCCGACAGGGTAAGCGAGCAGTACTTC.

This chain connects TRBV7-9 to TRBJ2-3, with D hard to call. The CDR3 is 14 residues long. CDR1 and CDR2 from the germline V gene are SEHNR and FQNEAQ (reference sequence). Deletions cut 6 bases from V and 5 bases from J, with 15 bases between. Written as DNA, the CDR3 is TGTGCCAGCAGTCGATTAAGTGTTCGAGATACGCAGTATTTT. Translating gives CASSRLSVRDTQYF.

This clonotype came up many times. The gene calls are TRBV28 and TRBJ1-2; a weak D match, TRBD1 (5 bases). The CDR3 loop spans 15 amino acids. CDR1 and CDR2 (germline): MDHEN, SYDVKM. Trimming left V 5 bases short and J 1 base short, with 14 bases between. DNA of the CDR3: TGTGCCAGCAGTCCCGTACCGGGGCTTAACTATGGCTACACCTTC. It specifies CASSPVPGLNYGYTF.

Note on this clonotype: A much larger clone lies a single base off, so this may be a read error. The chain carries TRBV13 and TRBJ2-7; unclear D gene. The germline CDR1 and CDR2 sequences are PRHDT and FYEKMQ (reference sequence). CDR3 length: 12 amino acids. Deletions cut 5 bases from V and 7 bases from J, with 12 bases between. CDR3 DNA sequence: TGTGCCAGCAGCCCCCCCTGGGATGAGCAGTACTTC. This codes for CASSPPWDEQYF. Drawing the rest from reference TRBV13 and TRBJ2-7, the complete variable domain is AAGVIQSPRHLIKEKRETATLKCYPIPRHDTVYWYQQGPGQDPQFLISFYEKMQSDKGSIPDRFSAQQFSDYHSELNMSSLELGDSALYFCASSPPWDEQYFGPGTRLTVT.

This clonotype was observed many times. The V call is TRBV18, the J call TRBJ1-4; D uncertain. The V end was cut by 6 bases, the J end by 7 bases, with 15 bases between. CDR1 KGHSH and CDR2 LQKENI come from the germline V gene. The CDR3 is 14 residues long. The CDR3 loop reads CASSPGLGLEKLFF. The CDR3 DNA follows: TGTGCCAGCTCCCCTGGGCTTGGACTTGAAAAACTGTTTTTT.

This clonotype was seen at least ten times. The chain links TRBV2 to TRBJ2-3; unclear D gene. The V end was cut by 3 bases, the J end by 4 bases, with 11 bases between. Germline V gene lookup returns CDR1 SNHLY and CDR2 FYNNEI. This CDR3 spans 14 amino acids. The CDR3 region has the DNA TGTGCCAGCAGTGAGGGCGGCTACCCAGATACGCAGTATTTT. Its protein product is CASSEGGYPDTQYF.

This chain links TRBV5-4 with TRBJ1-2; D remains ambiguous. There are 14 residues in the CDR3. Trimming stripped 0 bases from V and 8 bases from J, with 14 bases between. In germline, CDR1 is SGHNT, CDR2 YYREEE (reference sequence). The CDR3: CASSLERLRSGYTF. The CDR3 bases are TGTGCCAGCAGCTTGGAGAGGCTACGCTCAGGCTACACCTTC.

This clonotype was seen repeatedly, ten times or more. This chain joins TRBV10-2 and TRBJ1-1; no clear D. The V end lost 10 bases, the J end lost 5 bases, and 14 bases lay between the germline ends. This CDR3 is built from 12 residues. Germline V gives CDR1 WSHSY, CDR2 SAAADI. CDR3 loop: CAIGMGSTEAFF. In nucleotides, the CDR3 is TGCGCCATTGGAATGGGGAGTACTGAAGCTTTCTTT.

This clonotype has ten or more counts. This chain links TRBV5-1 with TRBJ1-1, with D maybe TRBD1 (6 bases). Trimming pared 7 bases from V and 1 base from J, leaving 14 bases between. Germline assignment: CDR1 SGHRS and CDR2 YFSETQ. The CDR3 has 14 residues. The DNA of the CDR3 is TGCGCCAGCGCGGCCGGGACAACGAACACTGAAGCTTTCTTT. Encoded protein: CASAAGTTNTEAFF.

At least ten counts were recorded for this clonotype. The J gene is TRBJ1-4, the V gene TRBV7-3, with 7 bases fitting TRBD1. The CDR3 length is 16 residues. Trimming removed 3 bases from V and 8 bases from J; junction bases left unmatched: 12. The germline CDR1 and CDR2 sequences are SGHTA and FQGTGA. In DNA, the CDR3 is TGTGCCAGCAGCTTCAAGGCCTACAGGGGTCGGGAAAAACTGTTTTTT. It is translated as CASSFKAYRGREKLFF.

This clonotype occurred many times. The chain combines TRBV27 with TRBJ1-1; D remains unclear. The CDR3 length is 16 residues. Germline V gives CDR1 MNHEY, CDR2 SMNVEV (reference sequence). Trimming shortened V by 5 bases and J by 2 bases, and 18 bases separated the two germline ends. Here the CDR3 DNA reads TGTGCCAGCAGTCCACTCGGATCTTTACTTAACACTGAAGCTTTCTTT. As protein: CASSPLGSLLNTEAFF.

This clonotype occurred many times. This chain joins TRBV6-1 and TRBJ1-5; 12 bases are a match to TRBD1. The germline V gene has CDR1 MNHNS and CDR2 SASEGT. CDR3 length equals 14 residues. V lost 6 bases, J lost 3 bases, and 0 bases stayed unmatched. CDR3 bases: TGTGCCAGCAGGGGACAGGGGGCCAATCAGCCCCAGCATTTT. Translated, it gives CASRGQGANQPQHF.

This clonotype was counted ten times or more. This chain links TRBV7-9 with TRBJ1-4; D ambiguous. CDR3 length: 14 amino acids. Germline CDR1 reads SEHNR; CDR2 reads FQNEAQ (reference sequence). The germline V and J ends were trimmed by 4 bases and 10 bases, with 16 bases remaining between them. CDR3 region: CASSSAIPDGKLFF. The CDR3 coding sequence is TGTGCCAGCAGCTCGGCGATTCCCGATGGAAAACTGTTTTTT.

This clonotype was detected ten times or more. The V gene is TRBV20-1, the J gene TRBJ1-4, with 7 bases aligning to TRBD1. CDR3 length: 16 amino acids. The trim removed 1 base at V and 2 bases at J, leaving 7 bases unmatched. The germline gives CDR1 DFQATT, CDR2 SNEGSKA (reference sequence). This CDR3 reads CSARGQGSITNEKLFF. CDR3 nucleotides: TGCAGTGCTAGAGGACAGGGTTCGATCACTAATGAAAAACTGTTTTTT.

Worth noting for this clonotype: A much larger clone lies a single base off, so this may be a read error. The rearrangement uses TRBV3-1 and TRBJ2-3; no clear D. Between the trimmed V and J ends, which lost 5 bases and 2 bases, there was a span of 17 bases. The CDR3 covers 16 residues. Germline loops: CDR1 LGHDT, CDR2 YNNKEL (reference sequence). The CDR3 is CASSGRAQTPTDTQYF. The CDR3 DNA follows: TGTGCCAGCAGCGGTAGGGCCCAGACCCCCACAGATACGCAGTATTTT.

The rearrangement joins TRBV11-2 to TRBJ2-7; the match to TRBD1 covers 7 bases. V was pared by 3 bases and J by 5 bases, with 10 bases of the junction left unmatched. Looked up from germline, CDR1 is SGHAT and CDR2 is FQNNGV. The CDR3 has 15 residues. CDR3 DNA: TGTGCCAGCAGCTTCACAGGGGCCGTCTTCGACGAGCAGTACTTC. Its translation is CASSFTGAVFDEQYF. The full variable domain, in which reference TRBV11-2 and TRBJ2-7 provide the parts outside the CDR3, is EAGVAQSPRYKIIEKRQSVAFWCNPISGHATLYWYQQILGQGPKLLIQFQNNGVVDDSQLPKDRFSAERLKGVDSTLKIQPAKLEDSAVYLCASSFTGAVFDEQYFGPGTRLTVT.

This clonotype was detected a few times. The chain joins TRBV28 to TRBJ2-5, with D possibly being TRBD2 (5 bases). From germline, CDR1 is MDHEN and CDR2 SYDVKM. V lost 5 bases and J 2 bases, leaving 15 bases between the germline ends. CDR3 length: 15 residues. Here the CDR3 reads CASSPRRPGQETQYF. CDR3 nucleotide sequence: TGTGCCAGCAGTCCCCGCCGACCGGGACAAGAGACCCAGTACTTC. The variable domain in full, completed from reference TRBV28 and TRBJ2-5, reads DVKVTQSSRYLVKRTGEKVFLECVQDMDHENMFWYRQDPGLGLRLIYFSYDVKMKEKGDIPEGYSVSREKKERFSLILESASTNQTSMYLCASSPRRPGQETQYFGPGTRLLVL.

The chain employs TRBV27 and TRBJ1-5; unclear D gene. The CDR3 is 16 residues long. Trimming pared 0 bases from V and 0 bases from J, leaving 9 bases between. Per germline, CDR1 MNHEY and CDR2 SMNVEV (reference sequence). CDR3 DNA sequence: TGTGCCAGCAGTTTATCGGCCCGATATAGCAATCAGCCCCAGCATTTT. This codes for CASSLSARYSNQPQHF.

Of note for this clonotype: A single base is all that separates this from a far larger clone, so a read error is likely. This rearrangement joins TRBV28 to TRBJ2-3, with D perhaps matching TRBD2 (6 bases). The assigned J gene may be wrong: the sequence end matches TRBJ2-7 better. This CDR3 contains 17 residues. CDR1 is MDHEN and CDR2 is SYDVKM in the germline V gene. The CDR3 nucleotides read TGTGCCAGCAGTTCCCCATCCAGCCGGGACTCCGGCTGCGAGCAGTACTTC. This gives the protein CASSSPSSRDSGCEQYF.

The chain couples TRBV11-2 to TRBJ2-3; TRBD2 agrees at 9 bases. CDR3 length: 16 residues. V shed 5 bases and J 2 bases; nucleotides not matched to a gene: 8. In germline, CDR1 is SGHAT, CDR2 FQNNGV. The CDR3 nucleotides read TGTGCCAGCAGCCCTACTAGCGGGTCCTTCACAGATACGCAGTATTTT. Residues: CASSPTSGSFTDTQYF.

This clonotype was seen repeatedly, ten times or more. V usage is TRBV20-1 and J usage is TRBJ1-1; no definite D call. The germline gives CDR1 DFQATT, CDR2 SNEGSKA (reference sequence). The CDR3 is made up of 12 amino acids. Trimming cost V 3 bases and J 7 bases, with 12 bases left between them. The CDR3 sequence: CSASLTWREAFF. The CDR3 bases are TGCAGTGCTAGTCTGACTTGGCGTGAAGCTTTCTTT.

This chain joins TRBV29-1 and TRBJ1-1, with a tentative D call TRBD1 (5 bases). V lost 2 bases and J lost 6, with 16 bases in between. The CDR3 covers 14 residues. Germline V gene lookup returns CDR1 SQVTM and CDR2 ANQGSEA. This CDR3 is CSVESGPPGAEAFF. CDR3 DNA: TGCAGCGTTGAATCGGGGCCCCCGGGCGCTGAAGCTTTCTTT. The entire variable domain, with the rest obtained from reference TRBV29-1 and TRBJ1-1, is as follows: SAVISQKPSRDICQRGTSLTIQCQVDSQVTMMFWYRQQPGQSLTLIATANQGSEATYESGFVIDKFPISRPNLTFSTLTVSNMSPEDSSIYLCSVESGPPGAEAFFGQGTRLTVV.

This clonotype has just a few counts. This may be a read error, as it is one base from a much larger clone. The chain employs TRBV28 and TRBJ2-7; D uncertain. The germline gives CDR1 MDHEN, CDR2 SYDVKM. V dropped 5 bases and J dropped 6 bases, with 14 bases sitting between them. CDR3 length equals 13 residues. The CDR3 coding sequence is TGTGCCAGCAGTGATTGGCGACAAATCGAGCAGTACTTC. Translation gives CASSDWRQIEQYF.

This clonotype came up many times. The genes are TRBV6-2 or TRBV6-3 and TRBJ1-1; a possible D gene is TRBD1 (5 bases). This CDR3 contains 12 residues. V was clipped by 6 bases and J by 7 bases, with 12 bases between them. CDR1 is MNHEY and CDR2 is SVGEGT in the germline V gene. The DNA of the CDR3 is TGTGCCAGCAGATTCACGAGGGGTGAAGCTTTCTTT. It translates to CASRFTRGEAFF.

This clonotype was seen many times. At one of its ends the junction is not consistent with the germline gene, which may arise from a read error. The chain links TRBV28 to TRBJ1-4; no firm D call. CDR1 is MDHEN and CDR2 is SYDVKM in the germline V gene. The CDR3 is 11 amino acids. As DNA, the CDR3 is TGTGCCAGCAGCTTATACGAAAAACTGTTTTTT. Its translation: CASSLYEKLFF.

This clonotype occurred many times. CDR3 nucleotides: TGTGCCAGCAGGACCTTAGCGGGTGGGACCCAGTACTTC. This translates into CASRTLAGGTQYF. V and J are TRBV27 and TRBJ2-5; 7 nucleotides agree with TRBD2. The CDR3 has 13 amino acids. The germline gives CDR1 MNHEY, CDR2 SMNVEV (reference sequence). J gave up 7 bases and V 6 bases, and 8 bases lay outside the gene matches.

As to this clonotype: A far larger clone lies a single base away; this is likely a read error. The chain recombines TRBV11-3 with TRBJ1-3; D is perhaps TRBD1 (5 bases). Trimming cost V 1 base and J 4 bases, with 11 bases left between them. This CDR3 region has 15 residues. Germline CDR1 SGHNT, CDR2 YENEEA. CDR3 sequence: CASSLVPGSGNTIYF. Written as DNA, the CDR3 is TGTGCCAGCAGCTTAGTTCCAGGGTCCGGAAACACCATATATTTT.